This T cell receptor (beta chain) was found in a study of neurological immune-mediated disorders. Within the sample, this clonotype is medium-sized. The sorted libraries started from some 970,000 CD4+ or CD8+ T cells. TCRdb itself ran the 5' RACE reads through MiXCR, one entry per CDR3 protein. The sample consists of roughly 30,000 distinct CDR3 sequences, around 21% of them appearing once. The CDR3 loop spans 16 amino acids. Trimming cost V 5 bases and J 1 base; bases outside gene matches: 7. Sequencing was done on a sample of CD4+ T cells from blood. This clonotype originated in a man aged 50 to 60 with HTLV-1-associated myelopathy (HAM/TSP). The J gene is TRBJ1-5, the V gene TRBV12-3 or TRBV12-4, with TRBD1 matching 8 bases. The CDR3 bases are TGTGCCAGCAGTCCTACAGGGGGTAGGAGCAATCAGCCCCAGCATTTT. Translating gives CASSPTGGRSNQPQHF.